The 8 T cell receptor beta chains presented below share a single source sample, sequenced in a study of blood T cells in healthy people across ages. A second PCR of roughly 7 to 11 cycles used a sample-barcoded 5' primer and a J-beta primer mix. Each CDR3 protein is one row after TCRdb ran MiXCR on the 5' RACE reads. The sample lists approximately 600,000 distinct CDR3 sequences, about 54% occurring once. Sequenced sample: blood. The source of these receptors is a man between 60 and 75 years old in good health.

The chain carries TRBV27 and TRBJ1-5; D is unclear. V shed 7 bases and J shed 0 bases, with 10 bases lying between them. Germline V gene sequence: CDR1 MNHEY, CDR2 SMNVEV (reference sequence). The CDR3 loop spans 14 amino acids. CDR3 residues: CASTRVGSNQPQHF. The CDR3 bases are TGTGCCAGCACTCGAGTGGGTAGCAATCAGCCCCAGCATTTT.

This clonotype was counted a few times. The V gene is TRBV5-1, the J gene TRBJ1-5; 7 bases fit TRBD1. There are 14 residues in the CDR3. In germline, CDR1 is SGHRS, CDR2 YFSETQ. V dropped 4 bases and J dropped 5; count of bases not matched to a gene: 6. The CDR3 loop reads CASSPGTEDQPQHF. The CDR3, as DNA: TGCGCCAGCAGCCCTGGGACAGAGGATCAGCCCCAGCATTTT.

This clonotype was seen a few times. The chain joins TRBV18 to TRBJ1-2; D remains unclear. The CDR3 has 13 residues. Trimming removed 1 base from V and 6 bases from J, with 9 bases in between. Germline loops: CDR1 KGHSH, CDR2 LQKENI. CDR3 nucleotides: TGTGCCAGCTCACCACTCGGGATTAATGGCTACACCTTC. Its protein product is CASSPLGINGYTF.

The sample holds a few counts of this clonotype. A single base separates this from a much larger clone, so it may be a read error. The CDR3 here is CSASPTSGGRNEQYF. The DNA for the CDR3 is TGCAGTGCTAGTCCCACTAGCGGGGGCCGCAATGAGCAGTACTTC. The chain carries TRBV20-1 and TRBJ2-7, with 11 bases that match TRBD2. This CDR3 comprises 15 residues. The trim removed 3 bases at V and 7 bases at J, leaving 11 bases unmatched. CDR1 DFQATT and CDR2 SNEGSKA come from the germline V gene (reference sequence).

There are a few counts of this clonotype. The chain links TRBV20-1 to TRBJ2-7; a weak D match, TRBD1 (6 bases). Germline CDR1 reads DFQATT; CDR2 reads SNEGSKA (reference sequence). The ends were cut back, 3 bases at V and 0 bases at J, with 6 bases in the middle. The CDR3 runs to 12 residues. DNA of the CDR3: TGCAGTGCTAGGGGGGCCTCCTACGAGCAGTACTTC. Amino acids: CSARGASYEQYF.

The chain couples TRBV6-5 to TRBJ1-4, with D perhaps TRBD1 (5 bases). V was cut by 2 bases and J by 8 bases, with 24 bases left in between. The CDR3 sequence is 18 residues long. Germline values: CDR1 MNHEY, CDR2 SVGAGI. CDR3 bases: TGTGCCAGCAGTTACGGTCCACAGGTGATGCAGTCTGGAGAAAAACTGTTTTTT. It translates to CASSYGPQVMQSGEKLFF.

The CDR3 sequence is CASSFQGGQDPDQETQYF. The CDR3 nucleotides are TGTGCCAGCAGTTTCCAAGGCGGACAGGATCCAGATCAAGAGACCCAGTACTTC. The gene calls are TRBV6-5 and TRBJ2-5, with 7 bases lining up with TRBD1. Trimming cost V 4 bases and J 2 bases; bases outside gene matches: 16. The CDR3 is made up of 18 amino acids. CDR1 and CDR2 (germline): MNHEY, SVGAGI.

The rearrangement joins TRBV7-2 to TRBJ2-7; 7 bases line up with TRBD1. J lost 6 bases, V lost 5 bases, and 13 bases had no gene match. The CDR3 consists of 15 residues. Germline CDR1 SGHTA, CDR2 FQGNSA. The CDR3 coding sequence is TGTGCCAGCAGCCGCGCTCGGGACAGCACGGTCGAGCAGTACTTC. It translates to CASSRARDSTVEQYF.